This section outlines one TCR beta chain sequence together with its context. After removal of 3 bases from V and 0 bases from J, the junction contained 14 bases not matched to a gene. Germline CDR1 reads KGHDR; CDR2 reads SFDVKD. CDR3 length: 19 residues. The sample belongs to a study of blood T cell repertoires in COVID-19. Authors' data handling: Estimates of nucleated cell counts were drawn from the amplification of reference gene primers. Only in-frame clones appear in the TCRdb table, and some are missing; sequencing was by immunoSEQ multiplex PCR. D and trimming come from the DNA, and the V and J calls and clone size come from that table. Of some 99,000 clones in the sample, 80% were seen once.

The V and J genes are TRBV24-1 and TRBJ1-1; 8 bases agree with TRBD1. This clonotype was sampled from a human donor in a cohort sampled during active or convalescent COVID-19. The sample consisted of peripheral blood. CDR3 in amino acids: CATSDLNRTGSIVNTEAFF. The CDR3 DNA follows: TGTGCCACCAGTGATCTCAATAGGACAGGGTCTATTGTGAACACTGAAGCTTTCTTT.